What follows describes a single TCR beta chain. Participant age was roughly 18 to 100 years, and participants resided in around 24 US areas. The entry originates in a study of blood T cell repertoires in COVID-19. J gave up 2 bases and V 5 bases, and 8 bases lay outside the gene matches. The CDR3 runs 15 residues. Germline CDR1 and CDR2: LNHDA and SQIVND (reference sequence). Repertoires were generated with immunoSEQ multiplex PCR, while TCRdb's copy carries only in-frame clones and drops some. Among some 340,000 clones, around 83% were seen once, and the ten largest hold about 4.9%. The chain recombines TRBV19 with TRBJ1-2; 7 bases align to TRBD1. Sequenced material: PBMCs or T cells enriched from blood (not recorded which). The sequence came from a woman aged 45-60 years who had recovered from COVID-19. The CDR3 bases are TGTGCCAGTAGTTCGGGGGTACAGGGGAACTATGGCTACACCTTC. Its translation is CASSSGVQGNYGYTF.